A selection of T cell receptor beta chains follows, all from one sample in a study of cytomegalovirus exposure and HLA in healthy donors. TCRdb's table, derived via immunoSEQ multiplex PCR, lists solely in-frame clones and lacks some. The table lists about 170,000 clones, approximately 96% of them singletons, with roughly 0.83% in the top ten. The sequenced sample was PBMCs. The receptors were gathered from a woman between 18 and 30 years old in good health and CMV-seronegative. Each CDR3 is given without its conserved first and last residue. Each record gives: CDR3 protein, V gene, J gene.

CDR3: ASSRDTDTQY; V: TRBV5-5; J: TRBJ2-3
CDR3: ASKGTGQGAHEQY; V: TRBV7-2; J: TRBJ2-7
CDR3: ASSPGIDEKLF; V: TRBV18; J: TRBJ1-4
CDR3: ASSPFPAESQPQH; V: TRBV6-5; J: TRBJ1-5
CDR3: ATSRPFPGGDSPLH; V: TRBV15; J: TRBJ1-6
CDR3: ASSQAGGANLVGAF; V: TRBV4-2; J: TRBJ1-1
CDR3: ASSWDRGSLGELF; V: TRBV19; J: TRBJ2-2
CDR3: ASSLSLVQGTEAF; V: TRBV7-9; J: TRBJ1-1
CDR3: ASSSKSGWVGNTEAF; V: TRBV7-6; J: TRBJ1-1
CDR3: AWSVRQGRQPQH; V: TRBV30; J: TRBJ1-5
CDR3: ASSLSGLNPSTDTQY; V: TRBV27; J: TRBJ2-3
CDR3: ASSLGIDNYGYT; V: TRBV7-2; J: TRBJ1-2
CDR3: ASSFGDRVVGETQY; V: TRBV19; J: TRBJ2-5
CDR3: ASSFELAGDPTGELF; V: TRBV7-6; J: TRBJ2-2
CDR3: ASSPSGATNEKLF; V: TRBV5-6; J: TRBJ1-4
CDR3: ASSLRGAGGLSNQPQH; V: TRBV13; J: TRBJ1-5
CDR3: ASSPAGDRVSEQF; V: TRBV7-7; J: TRBJ2-1
CDR3: ASSASRWGEQETQY; V: TRBV4-2; J: TRBJ2-5
CDR3: ASSPPSVETQY; V: TRBV18; J: TRBJ2-5
CDR3: ARTTRTSGGPYQETQY; V: TRBV21-1; J: TRBJ2-5
CDR3: ASSLVGGGTPTAYEQY; V: TRBV5-1; J: TRBJ2-7
CDR3: ASRTDGGPGRSNTEAF; V: TRBV27; J: TRBJ1-1
CDR3: ASSEAVVGQGWVYGYT; V: TRBV6-1; J: TRBJ1-2
CDR3: ASSLALAGNEQF; V: TRBV5-6; J: TRBJ2-1
CDR3: ASSLGISQETQY; V: TRBV11-1; J: TRBJ2-5
CDR3: ASSRGTARSYEQY; V: TRBV4-2; J: TRBJ2-7
CDR3: ASSHSEDSYEQY; V: TRBV13; J: TRBJ2-7
CDR3: ASSERTSGSNEQF; V: TRBV6-1; J: TRBJ2-1
CDR3: AIRGGGLAGRASTDTQY; V: TRBV10-3; J: TRBJ2-3